This T cell receptor (beta chain) was sequenced for a study of blood T cell repertoires in COVID-19. The wider study: Acute and convalescent COVID-19 specimens originated in the United States, Italy and Spain. Nucleic acid was either cDNA or gDNA, and it came from T cells, B-cell-depleted T cells, or PBMCs.

This clone was seen more than once but under ten times. Trimming cost V 7 bases and J 4 bases; bases outside gene matches: 9. This CDR3 spans 14 amino acids. Looked up from germline, CDR1 is MDHEN and CDR2 is SYDVKM. Per the original data handling: Amplification from reference gene primers served as the basis for estimated nucleated cell counts. Some clones are missing from TCRdb's copy, which holds only in-frame ones; the method was immunoSEQ multiplex PCR. Clone size and V and J calls were adopted from that table, with D and trimming inferred from the DNA. The sample carries roughly 200,000 clones, 75% to 80% recorded once.

The clonotype originates from a woman aged 45-65 years with active or convalescent COVID-19. The chain recombines TRBV28 with TRBJ2-7; TRBD1 matches at 8 bases. The sequencing sample was made of peripheral blood. The DNA for the CDR3 is TGTGCCAGCACCCGGGACAGGCCTCCTTACGAGCAGTACTTC. Its protein product is CASTRDRPPYEQYF.